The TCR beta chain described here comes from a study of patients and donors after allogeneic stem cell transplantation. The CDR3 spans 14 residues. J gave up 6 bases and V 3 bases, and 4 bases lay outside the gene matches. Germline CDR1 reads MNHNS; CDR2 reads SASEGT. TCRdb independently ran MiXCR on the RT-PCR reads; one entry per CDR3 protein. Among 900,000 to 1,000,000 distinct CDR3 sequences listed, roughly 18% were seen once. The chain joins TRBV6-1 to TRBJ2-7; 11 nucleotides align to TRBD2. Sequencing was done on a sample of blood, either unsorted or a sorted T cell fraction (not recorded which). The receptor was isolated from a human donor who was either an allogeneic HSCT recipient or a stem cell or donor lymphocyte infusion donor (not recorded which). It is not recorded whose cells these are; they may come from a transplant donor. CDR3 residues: CASSEIAGGREQYF. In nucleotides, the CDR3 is TGTGCCAGCAGTGAGATAGCGGGAGGGCGCGAGCAGTACTTC.